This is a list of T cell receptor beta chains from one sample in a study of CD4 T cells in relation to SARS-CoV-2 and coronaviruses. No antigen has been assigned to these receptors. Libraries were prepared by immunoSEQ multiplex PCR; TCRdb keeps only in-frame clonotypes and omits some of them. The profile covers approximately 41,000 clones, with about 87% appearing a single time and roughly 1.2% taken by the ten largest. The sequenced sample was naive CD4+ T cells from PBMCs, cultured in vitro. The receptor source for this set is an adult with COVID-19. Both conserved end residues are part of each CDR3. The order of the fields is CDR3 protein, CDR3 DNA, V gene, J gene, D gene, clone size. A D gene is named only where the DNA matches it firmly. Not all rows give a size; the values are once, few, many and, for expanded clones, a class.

CASSLAGTAGETQYF,TGTGCCAGCAGCTTAGCCGGGACAGCCGGGGAGACCCAGTACTTC,TRBV7-7,TRBJ2-5,TRBD1,NA
CASSLLGGNTEAFF,TGTGCCAGCAGCTTATTGGGCGGGAACACTGAAGCTTTCTTT,TRBV7-3,TRBJ1-1,NA,NA
CASRLAGWETQYF,TGTGCAAGTCGCTTAGCGGGTTGGGAGACCCAGTACTTC,TRBV12-2,TRBJ2-5,NA,NA
CASSGGWAGELFF,TGTGCCAGCAGCGGTGGTTGGGCCGGGGAGCTGTTTTTT,TRBV11-3,TRBJ2-2,NA,NA
CASSLSGAREAFF,TGTGCCAGCAGTTTATCGGGGGCCCGTGAAGCTTTCTTT,TRBV28,TRBJ1-1,NA,NA
CASSQDPAVEKLFF,TGTGCCAGCAGCCAAGATCCGGCAGTTGAAAAACTGTTTTTT,TRBV4-2,TRBJ1-4,NA,NA
CASSFVPPQETQYF,TGTGCCAGCAGCTTCGTACCACCACAAGAGACCCAGTACTTC,TRBV5-5,TRBJ2-5,NA,NA
CASSPRGDRETQYF,TGTGCCAGCTCACCACGGGGGGACCGCGAGACCCAGTACTTC,TRBV18,TRBJ2-5,NA,NA
CSGTGSYEQYF,TGCAGTGGGACTGGGTCCTACGAGCAGTACTTC,TRBV20-1,TRBJ2-7,NA,NA
CAARPRSQSHQPQHF,TGTGCCGCCCGTCCTCGGTCACAGTCTCACCAGCCCCAGCATTTT,TRBV24-1,TRBJ1-5,NA,once
CASSLKARGLFYEQYF,TGTGCCAGCAGCTTAAAAGCTCGCGGTCTCTTCTACGAGCAGTACTTC,TRBV7-2,TRBJ2-7,NA,NA
CASSYLYSGNTIYF,TGTGCCAGCAGCTATTTATACTCTGGAAACACCATATATTTT,TRBV11-2,TRBJ1-3,NA,NA
CAISGPPGTSHLGDEQFF,TGTGCCATCAGTGGGCCCCCGGGAACCTCCCACCTCGGGGATGAGCAGTTCTTC,TRBV10-3,TRBJ2-1,NA,NA
CASSLVQGQGLSGANVLTF,TGTGCCAGCAGCTTAGTTCAGGGACAGGGGCTCTCTGGGGCCAACGTCCTGACTTTC,TRBV7-8,TRBJ2-6,TRBD1,few
CASSLGRAGVFNTEAFF,TGTGCCAGCAGCTTAGGCAGGGCAGGGGTATTTAACACTGAAGCTTTCTTT,TRBV7-8,TRBJ1-1,NA,NA
CASSFVAGELGELFF,TGCGCCAGCAGCTTTGTAGCGGGGGAACTCGGGGAGCTGTTTTTT,TRBV5-1,TRBJ2-2,TRBD2,NA
CASSFGPAGGTTDTQYF,TGTGCCAGCAGTTTCGGCCCAGCGGGAGGGACCACAGATACGCAGTATTTT,TRBV28,TRBJ2-3,TRBD2,NA
CASSQGLAGVFFTDTQYF,TGTGCCAGCAGCCAGGGACTAGCGGGAGTATTTTTTACAGATACGCAGTATTTT,TRBV11-2,TRBJ2-3,TRBD2,NA
CSVGRSWYEQYF,TGCAGCGTTGGCAGGTCCTGGTACGAGCAGTACTTC,TRBV29-1,TRBJ2-7,NA,once
CASSYEYGYTF,TGTGCCAGCAGCTATGAATATGGCTACACCTTC,TRBV5-4,TRBJ1-2,NA,few
CASSHLKDRVGGQPQHF,TGTGCCAGTAGTCATTTAAAGGACAGGGTAGGGGGTCAGCCCCAGCATTTT,TRBV19,TRBJ1-5,TRBD1,NA
CASSRGTSVYNEQFF,TGTGCCAGCAGCAGAGGGACTAGCGTCTACAATGAGCAGTTCTTC,TRBV7-6,TRBJ2-1,TRBD2,NA
CASSHDGKETQYF,TGTGCCAGCAGCCATGACGGGAAAGAGACCCAGTACTTC,TRBV3-1/TRBV3-2,TRBJ2-5,NA,NA
CASSDPLWAGELFF,TGTGCCAGCAGCGACCCCCTCTGGGCCGGGGAGCTGTTTTTT,TRBV6-2/TRBV6-3,TRBJ2-2,NA,once